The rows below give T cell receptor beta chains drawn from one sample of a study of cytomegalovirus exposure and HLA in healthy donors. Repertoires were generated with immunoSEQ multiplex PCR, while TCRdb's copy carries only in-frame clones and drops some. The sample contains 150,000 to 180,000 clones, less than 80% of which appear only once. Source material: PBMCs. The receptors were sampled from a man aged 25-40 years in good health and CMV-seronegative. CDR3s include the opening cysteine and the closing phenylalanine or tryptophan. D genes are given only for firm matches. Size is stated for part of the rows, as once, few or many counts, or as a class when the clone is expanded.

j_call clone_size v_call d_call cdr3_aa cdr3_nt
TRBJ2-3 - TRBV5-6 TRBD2 CASSPGLDTDTQYF TGTGCCAGCAGCCCTGGACTAGACACAGATACGCAGTATTTT
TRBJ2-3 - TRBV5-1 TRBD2 CASKLAGLTDTQYF TGCGCCAGCAAACTAGCGGGGCTCACAGATACGCAGTATTTT
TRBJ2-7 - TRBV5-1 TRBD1 CASSLGQGAWEQYF TGCGCCAGCAGCTTGGGACAGGGGGCTTGGGAGCAGTACTTC
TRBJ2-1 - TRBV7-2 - CASSLGQGLYNEQFF TGTGCCAGCAGCTTAGGTCAGGGGCTTTACAATGAGCAGTTCTTC
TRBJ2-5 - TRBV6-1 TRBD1 CASSAGTGGEGQETQYF TGTGCCAGCAGTGCCGGGACAGGGGGCGAGGGCCAAGAGACCCAGTACTTC
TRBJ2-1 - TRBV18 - CASSPLLAKDNEQFF TGTGCCAGCTCACCACTCCTAGCTAAGGACAATGAGCAGTTCTTC
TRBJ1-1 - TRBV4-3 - CASSQGRTVRNTEAFF TGCGCCAGCAGCCAAGGAAGGACAGTACGGAACACTGAAGCTTTCTTT
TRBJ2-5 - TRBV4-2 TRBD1 CASSRNRGWETQYF TGTGCCAGCAGCCGCAACAGGGGTTGGGAGACCCAGTACTTC
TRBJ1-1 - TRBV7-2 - CASSLVTGNTEAFF TGTGCCAGCAGCTTAGTAACAGGGAACACTGAAGCTTTCTTT
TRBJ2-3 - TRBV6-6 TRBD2 CASSYSRAGHTDTQYF TGTGCCAGCAGTTACTCCAGAGCGGGGCACACAGATACGCAGTATTTT
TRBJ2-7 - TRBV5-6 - CASSFGSEYEQYF TGTGCCAGCAGCTTCGGGTCGGAGTACGAGCAGTACTTC
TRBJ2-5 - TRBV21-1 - CASSKARGRETQYF TGTGCCAGCAGCAAAGCCAGGGGCCGAGAGACCCAGTACTTC
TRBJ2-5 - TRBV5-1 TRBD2 CASSALAGGSETQYF TGCGCCAGCAGCGCGCTAGCGGGGGGTTCAGAGACCCAGTACTTC
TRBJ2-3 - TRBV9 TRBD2 CASSRTSGGAEDTQYF TGTGCCAGCAGCCGGACTAGCGGGGGGGCCGAAGATACGCAGTATTTT
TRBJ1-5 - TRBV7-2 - CASSFFVQDQPQHF TGTGCCAGCAGCTTCTTCGTACAGGATCAGCCCCAGCATTTT
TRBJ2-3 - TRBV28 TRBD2 CASSLESGGAVDTQYF TGTGCCAGCAGTTTAGAGAGCGGGGGGGCCGTAGATACGCAGTATTTT
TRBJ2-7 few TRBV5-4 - CASSLGRGPYEQYF TGTGCCAGCAGCTTGGGGCGGGGGCCTTACGAGCAGTACTTC
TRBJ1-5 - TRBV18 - CASSPPTGLSGNQPQHF TGTGCCAGCTCACCACCGACAGGCCTTAGTGGCAATCAGCCCCAGCATTTT
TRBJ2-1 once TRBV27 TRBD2 CASSPSGGAYNEQFF TGTGCCAGCAGCCCTAGCGGGGGCGCCTACAATGAGCAGTTCTTC
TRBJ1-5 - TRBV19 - CASSIWGVPEPQHF TGTGCCAGTAGTATTTGGGGGGTCCCCGAGCCCCAGCATTTT
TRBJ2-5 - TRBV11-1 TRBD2 CASSLGGVSGGPRRETQYF TGTGCCAGCAGCTTAGGAGGAGTAAGCGGGGGGCCCCGGAGGGAGACCCAGTACTTC
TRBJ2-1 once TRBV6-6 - CASRDPRAGSSNEQFF TGTGCCAGCAGAGATCCCCGGGCGGGGTCGTCCAATGAGCAGTTCTTC
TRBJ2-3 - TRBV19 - CASSLGRNLDTQYF TGTGCCAGTAGTCTCGGTCGAAATCTGGATACGCAGTATTTT
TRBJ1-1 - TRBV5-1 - CASSLTGNPEAFF TGCGCCAGCAGCTTGACGGGAAACCCTGAAGCTTTCTTT
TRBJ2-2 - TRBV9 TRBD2 CASSVDPGLAGDRPANTGELFF TGTGCCAGCAGCGTAGATCCGGGACTAGCGGGGGACAGGCCCGCGAACACCGGGGAGCTGTTTTTT
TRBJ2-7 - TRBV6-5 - CASSYQGSEQYF TGTGCCAGCAGTTATCAGGGGTCCGAGCAGTACTTC
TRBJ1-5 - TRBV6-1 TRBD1 CASSGPLLGTGRNQPQHF TGTGCCAGCAGTGGCCCCCTCCTCGGGACAGGGCGCAATCAGCCCCAGCATTTT
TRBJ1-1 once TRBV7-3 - CASSLQKNTEAFF TGTGCCAGCAGCTTACAGAAGAACACTGAAGCTTTCTTT
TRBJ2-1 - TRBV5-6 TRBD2 CASSPQSGGARGEQFF TGTGCCAGCAGTCCGCAGAGCGGGGGGGCCCGAGGCGAGCAGTTCTTC
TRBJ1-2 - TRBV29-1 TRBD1 CSAWGQGENGYTF TGCAGCGCATGGGGACAGGGGGAGAATGGCTACACCTTC